The table lists the clone carrying this T cell receptor beta chain with a count of one. Its antigen remains unidentified. The sample comes from a study of CD8+ T cells in alopecia areata. Overall study results and limits: Normal scalp had lower clonality than lesional scalp, with alopecia totalis/universalis lesions showing this most strongly.

RNA, once extracted, was reverse transcribed into cDNA for use as the sequencing template. Data came from immunoSEQ multiplex PCR; TCRdb stores just in-frame clones and leaves some out. The sample records about 190,000 clones, around 60% being singletons. Described treatment: oral pan-JAK inhibitor, 5-10 mg twice daily. Investigators sorted PBMCs to obtain both CD4+ and CD8+ T cells. This CDR3 has 13 residues. Germline loops: CDR1 LNHNV, CDR2 YYDKDF (reference sequence). The V end lost 1 base, the J end lost 4 bases, and 7 bases lay between the germline ends. Source: CD4+ T cells sorted from blood, taken around week 50, from a patient treated with tofacitinib. The chain uses TRBV15 and TRBJ1-2, with D unresolved. The clonotype comes from a human donor with alopecia areata. The CDR3 nucleotides are TGTGCCACCAGCAGAGGGGGAAGCTATGGCTACACCTTC. It specifies CATSRGGSYGYTF.